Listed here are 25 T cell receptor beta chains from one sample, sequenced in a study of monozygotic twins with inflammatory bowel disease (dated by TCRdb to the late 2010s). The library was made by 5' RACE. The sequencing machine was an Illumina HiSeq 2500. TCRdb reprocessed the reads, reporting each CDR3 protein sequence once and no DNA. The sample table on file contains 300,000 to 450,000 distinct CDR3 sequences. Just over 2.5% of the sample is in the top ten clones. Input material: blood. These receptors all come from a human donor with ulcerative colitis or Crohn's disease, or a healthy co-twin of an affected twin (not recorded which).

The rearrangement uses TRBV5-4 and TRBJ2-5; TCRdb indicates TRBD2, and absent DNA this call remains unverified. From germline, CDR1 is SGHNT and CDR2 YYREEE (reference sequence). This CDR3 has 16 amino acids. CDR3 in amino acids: CASSSQGLAHQETQYF.

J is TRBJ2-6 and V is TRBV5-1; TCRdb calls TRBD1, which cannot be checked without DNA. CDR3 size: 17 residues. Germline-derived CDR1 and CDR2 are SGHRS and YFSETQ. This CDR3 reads CASSLLQGSSGANVLTF.

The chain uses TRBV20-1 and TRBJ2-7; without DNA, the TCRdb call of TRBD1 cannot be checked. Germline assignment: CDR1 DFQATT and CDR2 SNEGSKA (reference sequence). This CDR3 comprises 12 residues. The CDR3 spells CSAREGGFEQYF.

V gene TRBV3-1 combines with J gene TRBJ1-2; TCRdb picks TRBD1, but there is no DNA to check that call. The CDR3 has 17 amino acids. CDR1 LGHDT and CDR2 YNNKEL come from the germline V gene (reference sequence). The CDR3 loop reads CASSPFGTGVQFVGYTF. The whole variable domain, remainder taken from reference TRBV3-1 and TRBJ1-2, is DTAVSQTPKYLVTQMGNDKSIKCEQNLGHDTMYWYKQDSKKFLKIMFSYNNKELIINETVPNRFSPKSPDKAHLNLHINSLELGDSAVYFCASSPFGTGVQFVGYTFGSGTRLTVV.

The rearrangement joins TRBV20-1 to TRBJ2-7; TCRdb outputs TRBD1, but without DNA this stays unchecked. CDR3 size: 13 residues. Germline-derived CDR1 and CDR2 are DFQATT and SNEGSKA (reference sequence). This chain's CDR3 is CSASRDRANEQYF.

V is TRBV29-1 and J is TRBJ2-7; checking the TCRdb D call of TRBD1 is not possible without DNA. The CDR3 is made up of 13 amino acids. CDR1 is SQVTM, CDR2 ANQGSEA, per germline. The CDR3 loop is CSVETGTAYEQYF.

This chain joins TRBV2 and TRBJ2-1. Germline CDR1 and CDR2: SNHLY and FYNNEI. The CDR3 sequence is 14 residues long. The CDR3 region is CASSDRSSYNEQFF. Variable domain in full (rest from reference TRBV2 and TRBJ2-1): EPEVTQTPSHQVTQMGQEVILRCVPISNHLYFYWYRQILGQKVEFLVSFYNNEISEKSEIFDDQFSVERPDGSNFTLKIRSTKLEDSAMYFCASSDRSSYNEQFFGPGTRLTVL.

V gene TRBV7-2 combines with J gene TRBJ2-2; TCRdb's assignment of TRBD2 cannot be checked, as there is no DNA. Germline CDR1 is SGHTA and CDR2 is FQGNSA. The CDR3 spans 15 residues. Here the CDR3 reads CASRGLGGATGELFF.

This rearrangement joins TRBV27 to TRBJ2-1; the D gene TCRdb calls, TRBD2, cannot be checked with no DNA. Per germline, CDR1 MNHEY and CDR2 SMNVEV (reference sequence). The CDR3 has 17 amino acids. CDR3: CASSSGTSGGTNNEQFF.

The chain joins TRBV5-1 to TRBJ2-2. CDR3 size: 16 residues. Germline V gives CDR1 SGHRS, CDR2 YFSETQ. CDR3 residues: CASSVGQGTNTGELFF.

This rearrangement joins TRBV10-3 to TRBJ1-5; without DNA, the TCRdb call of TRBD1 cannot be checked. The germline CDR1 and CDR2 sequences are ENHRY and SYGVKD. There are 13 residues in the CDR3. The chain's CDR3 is CAISAQGNQPQHF.

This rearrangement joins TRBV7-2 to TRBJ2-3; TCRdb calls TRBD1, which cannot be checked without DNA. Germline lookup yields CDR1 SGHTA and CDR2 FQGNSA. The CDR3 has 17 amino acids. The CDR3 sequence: CASSLGGRGSSTDTQYF.

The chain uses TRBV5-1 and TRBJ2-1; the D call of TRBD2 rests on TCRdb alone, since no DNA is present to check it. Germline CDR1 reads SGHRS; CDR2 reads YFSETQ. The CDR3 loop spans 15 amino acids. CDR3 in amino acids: CASSTGLADYNEQFF.

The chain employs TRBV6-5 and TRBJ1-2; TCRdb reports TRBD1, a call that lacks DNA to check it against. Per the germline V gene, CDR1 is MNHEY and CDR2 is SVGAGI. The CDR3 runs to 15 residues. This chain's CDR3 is CASSSDRVTNYGYTF.

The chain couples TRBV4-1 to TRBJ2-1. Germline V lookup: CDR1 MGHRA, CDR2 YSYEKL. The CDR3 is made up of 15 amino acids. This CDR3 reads CASSQVSIGWNEQFF.

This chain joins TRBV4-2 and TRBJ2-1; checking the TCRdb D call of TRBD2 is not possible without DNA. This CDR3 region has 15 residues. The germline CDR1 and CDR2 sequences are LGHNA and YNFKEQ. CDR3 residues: CASSHTSGRDNEQFF.

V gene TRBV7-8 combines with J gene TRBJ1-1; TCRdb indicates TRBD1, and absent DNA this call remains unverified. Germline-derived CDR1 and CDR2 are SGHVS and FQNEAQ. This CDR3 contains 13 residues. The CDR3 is CASRPTGVTEAFF.

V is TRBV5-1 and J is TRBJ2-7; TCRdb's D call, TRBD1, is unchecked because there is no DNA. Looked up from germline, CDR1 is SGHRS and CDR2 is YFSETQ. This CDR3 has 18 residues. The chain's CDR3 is CASSLPGNTGTGYYEQYF.

CDR3 sequence: CATSDHGTISRSSYNEQFF. The gene calls are TRBV24-1 and TRBJ2-1; absent DNA, TCRdb's TRBD1 call cannot be checked. Germline CDR1 reads KGHDR; CDR2 reads SFDVKD. There are 19 residues in the CDR3.

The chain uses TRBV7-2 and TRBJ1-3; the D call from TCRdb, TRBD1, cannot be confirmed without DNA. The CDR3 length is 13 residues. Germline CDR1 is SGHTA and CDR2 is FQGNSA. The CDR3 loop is CASSLSGRHTIYF.

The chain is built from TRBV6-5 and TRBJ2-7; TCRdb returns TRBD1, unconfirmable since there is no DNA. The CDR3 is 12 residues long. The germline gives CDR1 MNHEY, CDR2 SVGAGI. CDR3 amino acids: CASSPRVNEQYF.

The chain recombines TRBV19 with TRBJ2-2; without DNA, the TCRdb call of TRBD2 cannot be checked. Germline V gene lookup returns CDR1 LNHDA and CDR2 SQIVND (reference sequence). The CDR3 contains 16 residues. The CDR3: CASSIDLTPAAGELFF.

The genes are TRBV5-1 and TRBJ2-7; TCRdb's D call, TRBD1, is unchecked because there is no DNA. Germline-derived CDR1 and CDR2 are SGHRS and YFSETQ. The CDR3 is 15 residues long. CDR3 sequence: CASSLNPEPRGEQYF. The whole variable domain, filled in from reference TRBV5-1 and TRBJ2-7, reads KAGVTQTPRYLIKTRGQQVTLSCSPISGHRSVSWYQQTPGQGLQFLFEYFSETQRNKGNFPGRFSGRQFSNSRSEMNVSTLELGDSALYLCASSLNPEPRGEQYFGPGTRLTVT.

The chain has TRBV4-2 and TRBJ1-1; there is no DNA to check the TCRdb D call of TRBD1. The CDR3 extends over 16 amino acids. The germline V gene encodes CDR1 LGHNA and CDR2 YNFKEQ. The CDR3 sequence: CASSRLLQGRNTEAFF.

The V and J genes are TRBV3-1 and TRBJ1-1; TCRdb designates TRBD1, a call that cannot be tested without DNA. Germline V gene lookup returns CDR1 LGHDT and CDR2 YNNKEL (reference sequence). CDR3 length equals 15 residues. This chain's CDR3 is CASSQKESRATEAFF.